This TCR beta chain appears in the sequencing data of a study of human T cells and chemical hapten exposure. This clonotype appeared a few times. TCRdb re-derived calls from the RACE reads in MiXCR, one entry per CDR3 protein. The sample records about 52,000 distinct CDR3 sequences, roughly a tenth being singletons. Described time point: patch test 3, about 24 weeks after DPC sensitization. Sample treatment: therapeutic diphenylcyclopropenone sensitization with weekly scalp DPC. The CDR3 runs 14 residues. V was trimmed by 5 bases and J by 4 bases, leaving 12 bases between them. Germline assignment: CDR1 SGHKS and CDR2 YYEKEE (reference sequence).

The V and J genes are TRBV5-5 and TRBJ2-2; possibly TRBD2 for D (6 bases). This clonotype was sampled from a woman aged 35 to 49 with alopecia areata. Some clones in this sample may be carry-over from other donors' samples. This sample comprised whole blood, obtained in connection with sensitization to the hapten diphenylcyclopropenone (DPC). The CDR3 loop is CASRRDGSTGELFF. The CDR3 DNA reads TGTGCCAGCAGACGGGACGGGAGCACCGGGGAGCTGTTTTTT.